The entry below describes one TCR beta chain. The CDR3 loop spans 16 amino acids. In germline, CDR1 is SGHVS, CDR2 FQNEAQ. J was trimmed by 5 bases and V by 4 bases; bases with no gene match: 12. The data belong to a study of control samples from healthy donors and cancer patients. Here immunoSEQ multiplex PCR was the method, and the copy in TCRdb shows in-frame clones only, minus some. The data contain some 140,000 clones, roughly 92% of them singletons. The clonotype originates from a man aged 25-45 years in good health. This rearrangement joins TRBV7-8 to TRBJ2-7, with 9 bases fitting TRBD2. The sequencing input was blood. The CDR3 DNA reads TGTGCCAGCAGCTACGGGACTAGCAGATTAGCGAACGAGCAGTACTTC. Its translation is CASSYGTSRLANEQYF.